This TCR beta chain originates from a study of CD8+ T cells in alopecia areata. Study-level findings and limits: Lesional scalp displayed greater clonality than normal scalp, most notably in alopecia totalis/universalis.

For this clone: Its antigen is currently unknown.

Trimming cost V 3 bases and J 7 bases; bases outside gene matches: 2. CDR1 and CDR2 (germline): KGHSH, LQKENI. The CDR3 spans 14 residues. CD4+ cells from about 5 patients underwent sorting into CD25+CD127- cells. Peripheral blood samples and lesional scalp punch biopsies were obtained from alopecia areata patients. Extracted RNA was reverse transcribed into cDNA, the sequencing template. Sequencing was performed with immunoSEQ multiplex PCR; in TCRdb, only in-frame clones are kept and a portion is missing. Counted here are some 20,000 clones, roughly 60% occurring once; the ten biggest clones make up 3.5% to 5.5%.

The rearrangement joins TRBV18 to TRBJ1-5, with 11 bases that match TRBD1. Input material: CD4+ Tregs sorted from blood. This sequence was found in a human donor with alopecia areata. CDR3 sequence (DNA): TGTGCCAGCTCACCCGGGACAGGGGGACAGCCCCAGCATTTT. Translated, it gives CASSPGTGGQPQHF.